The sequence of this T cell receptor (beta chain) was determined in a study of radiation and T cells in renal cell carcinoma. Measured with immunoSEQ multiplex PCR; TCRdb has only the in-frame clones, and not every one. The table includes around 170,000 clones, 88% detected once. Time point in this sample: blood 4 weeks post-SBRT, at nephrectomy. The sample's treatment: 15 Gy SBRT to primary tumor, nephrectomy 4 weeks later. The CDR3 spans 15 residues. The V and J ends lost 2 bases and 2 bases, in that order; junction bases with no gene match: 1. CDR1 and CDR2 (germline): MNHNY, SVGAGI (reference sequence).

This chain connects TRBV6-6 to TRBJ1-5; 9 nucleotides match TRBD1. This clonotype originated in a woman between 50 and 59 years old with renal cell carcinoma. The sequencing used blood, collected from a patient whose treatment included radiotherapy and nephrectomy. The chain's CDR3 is CASSYDRGGNQPQHF. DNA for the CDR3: TGTGCCAGCAGTTACGACAGGGGGGGCAATCAGCCCCAGCATTTT.